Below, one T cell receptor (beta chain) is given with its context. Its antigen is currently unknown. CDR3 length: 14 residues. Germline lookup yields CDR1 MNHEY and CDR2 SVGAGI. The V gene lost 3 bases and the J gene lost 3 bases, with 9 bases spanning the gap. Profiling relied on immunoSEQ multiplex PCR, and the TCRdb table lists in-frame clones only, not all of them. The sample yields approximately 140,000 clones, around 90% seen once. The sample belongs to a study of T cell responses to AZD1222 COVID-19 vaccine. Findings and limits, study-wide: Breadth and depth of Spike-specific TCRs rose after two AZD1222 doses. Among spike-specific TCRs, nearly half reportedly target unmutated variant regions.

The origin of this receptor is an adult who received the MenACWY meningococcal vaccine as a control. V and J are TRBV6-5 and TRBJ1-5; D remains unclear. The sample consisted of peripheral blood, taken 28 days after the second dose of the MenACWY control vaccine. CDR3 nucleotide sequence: TGTGCCAGCAGTTATGTACAGCTCAATCAGCCCCAGCATTTT. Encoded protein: CASSYVQLNQPQHF.